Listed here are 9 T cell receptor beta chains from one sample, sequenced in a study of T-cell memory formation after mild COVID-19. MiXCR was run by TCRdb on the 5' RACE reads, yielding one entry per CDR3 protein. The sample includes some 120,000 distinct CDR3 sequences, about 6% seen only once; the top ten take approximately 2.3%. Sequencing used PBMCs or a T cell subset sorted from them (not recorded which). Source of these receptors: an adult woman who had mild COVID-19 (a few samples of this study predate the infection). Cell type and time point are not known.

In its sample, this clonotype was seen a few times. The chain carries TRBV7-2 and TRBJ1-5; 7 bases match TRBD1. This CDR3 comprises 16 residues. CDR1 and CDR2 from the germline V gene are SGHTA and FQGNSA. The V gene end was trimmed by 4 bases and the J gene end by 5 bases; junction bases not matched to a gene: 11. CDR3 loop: CASSSSTGMGDQPQHF. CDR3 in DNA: TGTGCCAGCAGCTCTTCGACAGGGATGGGGGATCAGCCCCAGCATTTT.

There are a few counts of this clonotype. CDR3 sequence: CASSQEGGLFYNEQFF. DNA for the CDR3: TGTGCCAGCAGCCAAGAGGGGGGGCTTTTCTACAATGAGCAGTTCTTC. The V and J genes are TRBV14 and TRBJ2-1; D may be TRBD2 (7 bases). Trimming left V 0 bases short and J 3 bases short, with 12 bases between. The CDR3 is 16 residues long. Germline CDR1 is SGHDN and CDR2 is FVKESK.

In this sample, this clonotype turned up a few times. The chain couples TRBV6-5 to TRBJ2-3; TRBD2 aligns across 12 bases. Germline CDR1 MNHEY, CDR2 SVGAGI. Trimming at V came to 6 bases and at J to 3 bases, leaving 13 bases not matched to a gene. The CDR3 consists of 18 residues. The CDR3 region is CASRVTSGRISRTDTQYF. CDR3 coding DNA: TGTGCCAGCAGGGTTACTAGCGGGAGGATCAGTAGGACAGATACGCAGTATTTT.

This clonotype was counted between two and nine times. The DNA of the CDR3 is TGTGCCAGTAGTATGACCTCTGGGGCCAACGTCCTGACTTTC. This gives the protein CASSMTSGANVLTF. This sequence joins TRBV19 and TRBJ2-6; D is unresolved. The CDR3 consists of 14 residues. The V end lost 3 bases, the J end lost 0 bases, and 3 bases lay between the germline ends. CDR1 and CDR2 from the germline V gene are LNHDA and SQIVND (reference sequence).

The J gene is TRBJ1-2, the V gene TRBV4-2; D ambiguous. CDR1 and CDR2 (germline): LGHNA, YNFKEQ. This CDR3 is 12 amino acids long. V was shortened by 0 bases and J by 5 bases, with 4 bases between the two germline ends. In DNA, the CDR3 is TGTGCCAGCAGCCAAGATAATTATGGCTACACCTTC. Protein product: CASSQDNYGYTF.

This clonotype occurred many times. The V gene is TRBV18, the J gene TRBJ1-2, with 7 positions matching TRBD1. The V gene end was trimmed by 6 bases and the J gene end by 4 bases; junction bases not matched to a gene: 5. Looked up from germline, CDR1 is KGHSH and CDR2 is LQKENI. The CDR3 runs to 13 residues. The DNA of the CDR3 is TGTGCCAGCTCGCCCGGACAGGCCTATGGCTACACCTTC. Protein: CASSPGQAYGYTF. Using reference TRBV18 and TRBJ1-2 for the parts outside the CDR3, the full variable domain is NAGVMQNPRHLVRRRGQEARLRCSPMKGHSHVYWYRQLPEEGLKFMVYLQKENIIDESGMPKERFSAEFPKEGPSILRIQQVVRGDSAAYFCASSPGQAYGYTFGSGTRLTVV.

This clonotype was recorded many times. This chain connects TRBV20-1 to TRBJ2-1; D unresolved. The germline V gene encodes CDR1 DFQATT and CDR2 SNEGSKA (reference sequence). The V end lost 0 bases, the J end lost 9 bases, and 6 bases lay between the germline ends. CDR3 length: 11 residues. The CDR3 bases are TGCAGTGCTAGAGATCGCATTGAGCAGTTCTTC. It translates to CSARDRIEQFF.

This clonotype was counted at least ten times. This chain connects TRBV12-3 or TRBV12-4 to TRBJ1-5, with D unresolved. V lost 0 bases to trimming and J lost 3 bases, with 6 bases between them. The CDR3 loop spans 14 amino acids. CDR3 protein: CASSLARTNQPQHF. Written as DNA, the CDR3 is TGTGCCAGCAGTTTAGCCAGGACCAATCAGCCCCAGCATTTT.

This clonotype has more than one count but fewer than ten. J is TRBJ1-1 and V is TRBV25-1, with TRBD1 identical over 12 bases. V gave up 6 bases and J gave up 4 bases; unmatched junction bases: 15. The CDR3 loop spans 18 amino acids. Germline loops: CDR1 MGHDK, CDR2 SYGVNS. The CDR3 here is CASRPAQGQGAKSTEAFF. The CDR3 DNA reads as TGTGCCAGCAGGCCCGCGCAGGGACAGGGGGCGAAGAGCACTGAAGCTTTCTTT. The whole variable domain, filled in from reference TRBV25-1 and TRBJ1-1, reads EADIYQTPRYLVIGTGKKITLECSQTMGHDKMYWYQQDPGMELHLIHYSYGVNSTEKGDLSSESTVSRIRTEHFPLTLESARPSHTSQYLCASRPAQGQGAKSTEAFFGQGTRLTVV.